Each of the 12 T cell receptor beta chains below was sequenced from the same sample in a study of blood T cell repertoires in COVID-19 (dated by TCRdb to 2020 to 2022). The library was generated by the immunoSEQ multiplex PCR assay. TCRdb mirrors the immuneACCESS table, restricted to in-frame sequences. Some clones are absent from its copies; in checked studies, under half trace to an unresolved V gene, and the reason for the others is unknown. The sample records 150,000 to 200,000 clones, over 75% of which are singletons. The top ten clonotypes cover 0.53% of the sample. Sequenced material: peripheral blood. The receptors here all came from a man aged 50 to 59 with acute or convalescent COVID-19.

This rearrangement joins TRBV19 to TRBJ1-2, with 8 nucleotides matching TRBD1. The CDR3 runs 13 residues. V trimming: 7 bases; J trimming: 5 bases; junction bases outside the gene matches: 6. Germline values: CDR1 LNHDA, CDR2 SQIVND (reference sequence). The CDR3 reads CASTGQGGYGYTF. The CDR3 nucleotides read TGTGCCAGTACCGGACAGGGAGGTTATGGCTACACCTTC.

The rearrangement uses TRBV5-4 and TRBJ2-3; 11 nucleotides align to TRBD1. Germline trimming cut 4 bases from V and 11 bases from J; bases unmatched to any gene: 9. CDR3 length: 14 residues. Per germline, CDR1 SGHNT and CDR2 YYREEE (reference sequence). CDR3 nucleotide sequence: TGTGCCAGCAGCCCGGACAGGGGGCGGTATGGGCAGTATTTT. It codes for CASSPDRGRYGQYF.

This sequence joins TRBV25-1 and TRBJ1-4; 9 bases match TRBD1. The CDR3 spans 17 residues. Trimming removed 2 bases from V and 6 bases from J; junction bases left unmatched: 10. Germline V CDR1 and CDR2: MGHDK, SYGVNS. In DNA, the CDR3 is TGTGCCAGCAGTGAACTGGGACAGGGCTGGAGATATGAAAAACTGTTTTTT. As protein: CASSELGQGWRYEKLFF.

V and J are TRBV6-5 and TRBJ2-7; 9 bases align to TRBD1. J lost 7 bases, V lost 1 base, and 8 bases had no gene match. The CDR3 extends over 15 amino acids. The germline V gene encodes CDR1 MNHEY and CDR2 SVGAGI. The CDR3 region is CASSYLDHRGREQYF. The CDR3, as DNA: TGTGCCAGCAGTTACTTAGACCACAGGGGGCGGGAGCAGTACTTC.

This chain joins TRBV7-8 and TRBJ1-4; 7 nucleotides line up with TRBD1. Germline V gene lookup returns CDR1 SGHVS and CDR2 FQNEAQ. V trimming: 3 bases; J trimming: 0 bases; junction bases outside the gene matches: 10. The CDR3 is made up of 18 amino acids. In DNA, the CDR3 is TGTGCCAGCAGCTTTAGGGGGCCCGGGACACCAACTAATGAAAAACTGTTTTTT. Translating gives CASSFRGPGTPTNEKLFF.

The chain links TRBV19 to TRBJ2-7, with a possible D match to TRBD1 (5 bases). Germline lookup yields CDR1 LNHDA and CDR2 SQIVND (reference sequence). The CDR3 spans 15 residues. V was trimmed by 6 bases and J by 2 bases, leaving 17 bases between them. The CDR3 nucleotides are TGTGCCAGTAGGTTAGGGGCGCACGGACCCTACGAGCAGTACTTC. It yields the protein CASRLGAHGPYEQYF. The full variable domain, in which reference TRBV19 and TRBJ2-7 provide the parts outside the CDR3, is DGGITQSPKYLFRKEGQNVTLSCEQNLNHDAMYWYRQDPGQGLRLIYYSQIVNDFQKGDIAEGYSVSREKKESFPLTVTSAQKNPTAFYLCASRLGAHGPYEQYFGPGTRLTVT.

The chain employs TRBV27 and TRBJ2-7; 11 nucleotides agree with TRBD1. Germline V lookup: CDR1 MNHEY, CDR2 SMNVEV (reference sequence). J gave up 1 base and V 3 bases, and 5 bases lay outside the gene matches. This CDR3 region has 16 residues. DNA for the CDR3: TGTGCCAGCAGTTTCCTGGGACAGGGGGTTTCCTACGAGCAGTACTTC. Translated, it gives CASSFLGQGVSYEQYF.

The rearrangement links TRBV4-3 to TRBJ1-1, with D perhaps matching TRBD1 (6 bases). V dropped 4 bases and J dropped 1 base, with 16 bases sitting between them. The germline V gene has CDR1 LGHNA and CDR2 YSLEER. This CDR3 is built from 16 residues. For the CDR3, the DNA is TGCGCCAGCAGCCCTTACAGGGTGATCAGGAACACTGAAGCTTTCTTT. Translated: CASSPYRVIRNTEAFF.

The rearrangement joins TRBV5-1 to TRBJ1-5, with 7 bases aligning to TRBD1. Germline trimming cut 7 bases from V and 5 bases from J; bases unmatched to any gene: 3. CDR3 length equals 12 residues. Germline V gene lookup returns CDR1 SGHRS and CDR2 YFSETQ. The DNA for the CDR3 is TGCGCCAGCCAGACAGGGTATCAGCCCCAGCATTTT. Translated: CASQTGYQPQHF.

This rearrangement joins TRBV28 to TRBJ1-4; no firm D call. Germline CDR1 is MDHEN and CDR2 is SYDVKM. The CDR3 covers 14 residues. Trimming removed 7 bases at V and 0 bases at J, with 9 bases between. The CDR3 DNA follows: TGTGCCAGCATTTCGGGGTCAACTAATGAAAAACTGTTTTTT. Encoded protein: CASISGSTNEKLFF.

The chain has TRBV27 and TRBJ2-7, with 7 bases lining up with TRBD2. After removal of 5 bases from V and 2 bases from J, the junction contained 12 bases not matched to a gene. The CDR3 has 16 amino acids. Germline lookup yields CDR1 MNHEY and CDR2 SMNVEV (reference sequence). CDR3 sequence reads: CASSPTADGGTYEQYF. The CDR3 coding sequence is TGTGCCAGCAGTCCTACCGCTGACGGGGGGACCTACGAGCAGTACTTC.

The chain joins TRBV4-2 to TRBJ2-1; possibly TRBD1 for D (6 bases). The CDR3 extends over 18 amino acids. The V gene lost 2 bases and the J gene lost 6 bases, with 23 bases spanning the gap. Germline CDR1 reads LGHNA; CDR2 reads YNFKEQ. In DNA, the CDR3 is TGTGCCAGCAGCCAACTTACCCTCTCAGGGGAAAGGAGCAATGAGCAGTTCTTC. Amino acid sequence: CASSQLTLSGERSNEQFF.